These 11 T cell receptor beta chains came from one sample sequenced in a study of shared clonotypes between healthy human individuals (dated by TCRdb to 2018 to 2020). Libraries came from the immunoSEQ multiplex PCR assay. Not all clones reach the TCRdb copy of this immuneACCESS table, which keeps in-frame sequences only. Checked studies attribute under half of the gap to unresolved V genes and leave the rest unexplained. Present in this sample are roughly 330,000 clones, approximately 79% of which were seen just once. The ten largest clones capture 10% of the sample. The material sequenced was memory CD4+ T cells sorted from blood. The sample's cell subset or site, from its label and the paper: CD45RA-negative fraction. Every receptor here comes from a man aged 25 to 40 in good health.

This rearrangement joins TRBV6-1 to TRBJ2-7; TRBD1 matches at 7 bases. V shed 2 bases, J shed 6 bases, and the junction held 4 bases outside the gene matches. The V gene's germline CDR1 is MNHNS and CDR2 SASEGT. The CDR3 is 13 amino acids. The CDR3 DNA follows: TGTGCCAGCAGTGAAAACAGGGGCCGCGAGCAGTACTTC. Amino acid sequence: CASSENRGREQYF.

The chain recombines TRBV5-4 with TRBJ2-4, with 12 bases matching TRBD1. The CDR3 spans 19 residues. CDR1 and CDR2 from the germline V gene are SGHNT and YYREEE (reference sequence). J was trimmed by 1 base and V by 4 bases; bases with no gene match: 12. CDR3 in amino acids: CASSKGTGGYEGAKNIQYF. For the CDR3, the DNA is TGTGCCAGCAGCAAAGGGACAGGGGGCTATGAGGGGGCCAAAAACATTCAGTACTTC.

The chain couples TRBV4-1 to TRBJ1-5; D is ambiguous. Germline-derived CDR1 and CDR2 are MGHRA and YSYEKL. V was cut by 1 base and J by 9 bases, with 16 bases left in between. There are 15 residues in the CDR3. Written as DNA, the CDR3 is TGCGCCAGCAGCCAAGTTCTAGCCCGGGGATCGCCCCAGCATTTT. Protein product: CASSQVLARGSPQHF.

V and J are TRBV6-4 and TRBJ2-7, with TRBD1 matching over 7 bases. This CDR3 is 13 amino acids long. The ends lost 3 bases at V and 7 bases at J; junction bases unmatched: 6. Germline V gene lookup returns CDR1 MRHNA and CDR2 SNTAGT. In DNA, the CDR3 is TGTGCCAGCAGTGAAAGACAGGGTTGGGAGCAGTACTTC. Its translation is CASSERQGWEQYF.

The rearrangement links TRBV6-5 to TRBJ2-3, with no clear D. Germline CDR1 reads MNHEY; CDR2 reads SVGAGI. Trimming removed 2 bases from V and 8 bases from J, with 11 bases in between. CDR3 length equals 13 residues. The DNA of the CDR3 is TGTGCCAGCAGTTACACGGGCACTGGTACGCAGTATTTT. The encoded protein is CASSYTGTGTQYF.

The chain joins TRBV15 to TRBJ2-1, with no clear D. Trimming cost V 2 bases and J 5 bases, with 4 bases left between them. This CDR3 has 12 amino acids. CDR1 is LNHNV and CDR2 is YYDKDF in the germline V gene (reference sequence). The CDR3 DNA reads as TGTGCCACCAGCAGACAGGACAATGAGCAGTTCTTC. This codes for CATSRQDNEQFF.

A single count supports this clone. CDR3 sequence (DNA): TGCGCCAGCAGCCCCGGGTCGGGGCACACCATATATTTT. Translation: CASSPGSGHTIYF. The chain recombines TRBV5-1 with TRBJ1-3; D is possibly TRBD1 (5 bases). This CDR3 has 13 amino acids. Trimming cost V 4 bases and J 8 bases, with 13 bases left between them. Germline CDR1 reads SGHRS; CDR2 reads YFSETQ.

The V and J genes are TRBV6-5 and TRBJ1-1, with D possibly TRBD1 on 5 matching bases. V lost 7 bases and J lost 10, with 19 bases in between. CDR3 size: 13 residues. The V gene's germline CDR1 is MNHEY and CDR2 SVGAGI. The CDR3 is CASIRPGGDGAFF. In DNA, the CDR3 is TGTGCCAGCATCCGGCCAGGAGGGGATGGAGCTTTCTTT.

V is TRBV6-1 and J is TRBJ1-3, with D hard to call. V shed 4 bases and J shed 0 bases, with 4 bases lying between them. The CDR3 is 13 residues long. CDR1 is MNHNS, CDR2 SASEGT, per germline. The CDR3 spells CASSVLSGNTIYF. The CDR3 nucleotides read TGTGCCAGCAGTGTCCTCTCTGGAAACACCATATATTTT.

V and J are TRBV11-3 and TRBJ2-3; D possibly corresponds to TRBD1 (6 bases). Germline CDR1 SGHNT, CDR2 YENEEA. The CDR3 covers 18 residues. V lost 0 bases and J lost 6, with 22 bases in between. The CDR3 DNA is TGTGCCAGCAGCTTAGACCCACCGGGACAAGGGTTTTTGGATACGCAGTATTTT. Its protein is CASSLDPPGQGFLDTQYF.

This clone was observed many times. The genes are TRBV6-1 and TRBJ2-5, with 9 bases identical to TRBD2. V was clipped by 4 bases and J by 4 bases; unmatched bases: 19. The CDR3 contains 19 residues. CDR1 and CDR2 from the germline V gene are MNHNS and SASEGT. Here the CDR3 DNA reads TGTGCCAGCAGTGGCCAAGAACTAGTCGCGGGAGGGCGAGGAGAGACCCAGTACTTC. It encodes CASSGQELVAGGRGETQYF.